What follows are 6 T cell receptor beta chains derived from one specimen sequenced in a study of beta chain features in type 1 diabetes. The investigators reverse transcribed all of the isolated RNA, so they sequenced expressed TCRB transcripts. Data came from immunoSEQ multiplex PCR; TCRdb stores just in-frame clones and leaves some out. The repertoire holds fewer than 65,000 clones, with roughly 60% as singletons. The sample taken for sequencing was Tregs from blood. These receptor sequences come from a woman aged 18 to 35 in good health.

The CDR3 DNA sequence: TGTGCCAGCAGCTTAGGACTGCTGACGAGCACAGATACGCAGTATTTT. This translates into CASSLGLLTSTDTQYF. The V gene is TRBV11-2, the J gene TRBJ2-3; D gene unclear. CDR3 length equals 16 residues. CDR1 SGHAT and CDR2 FQNNGV come from the germline V gene. Trimming left V 1 base short and J 0 bases short, with 11 bases between.

The V gene is TRBV5-1, the J gene TRBJ2-1; 14 bases align to TRBD2. CDR1 and CDR2 (germline): SGHRS, YFSETQ. This CDR3 has 17 residues. Trimming at V came to 4 bases and at J to 1 base, leaving 4 bases not matched to a gene. CDR3 sequence: CASSVGLAGGSYNEQFF. CDR3 nucleotides: TGCGCCAGCAGCGTAGGACTAGCGGGAGGTTCCTACAATGAGCAGTTCTTC.

The V and J genes are TRBV6-6 and TRBJ2-1, with a tentative D call TRBD2 (6 bases). The CDR3 contains 15 residues. Per germline, CDR1 MNHNY and CDR2 SVGAGI (reference sequence). V dropped 7 bases and J dropped 6 bases, with 19 bases sitting between them. The chain's CDR3 is CASIGKISGSNEQFF. CDR3 DNA sequence: TGTGCCAGCATCGGAAAAATCAGCGGGTCCAATGAGCAGTTCTTC.

This sequence joins TRBV18 and TRBJ2-3; perhaps TRBD2 as D (5 bases). Germline CDR1 and CDR2: KGHSH and LQKENI. This CDR3 is built from 15 residues. V was pared by 3 bases and J by 1 base, with 11 bases between. The CDR3 sequence: CASSPPARGTDTQYF. The CDR3 nucleotides read TGTGCCAGCTCACCCCCGGCGAGGGGCACAGATACGCAGTATTTT.

On this clone itself: Because the CDR3 is missing its conserved closing phenylalanine or tryptophan, this is likely a read error. The chain is built from TRBV2 and TRBJ1-5; perhaps TRBD1 as D (5 bases). V was cut by 8 bases and J by 4 bases, with 15 bases left in between. The CDR3 is 14 residues long. From germline, CDR1 is SNHLY and CDR2 FYNNEI. This CDR3 is CASSPQGPNQPQHL. CDR3 bases: TGTGCCAGCTCTCCTCAGGGTCCAAATCAGCCCCAGCATTTG.

The gene calls are TRBV10-3 and TRBJ1-2; 7 bases fit TRBD1. The junction had 10 bases not matched to a gene; V was cut back by 4 bases and J by 5 bases. CDR1 ENHRY and CDR2 SYGVKD come from the germline V gene. The CDR3 extends over 15 amino acids. The CDR3 DNA reads as TGTGCCATCAGTGTAGGGGGGACAGAATTTTATGGCTACACCTTC. Protein product: CAISVGGTEFYGYTF.